This record looks at one TCR beta chain sequence and its context. Those enrolled, adults aged about 18 to 89 years, came from roughly 23 US areas. Participants had their cohort set by participant-reported clinical history. Under the authors' procedure: It was from reference gene primer amplification that nucleated cell counts were estimated. Sequencing used immunoSEQ multiplex PCR; TCRdb keeps in-frame clones, though not all of them. Clone size and V and J calls were adopted from that table, with D and trimming inferred from the DNA. Of fewer than 300,000 clones in the sample, just over 85% were seen once. This specimen belongs to a study of blood T cell repertoires in COVID-19. The sequence derives from a man between 18 and 29 years old who had recovered from COVID-19. Sequenced material: PBMCs or T cells enriched from blood (not recorded which).

CDR3 coding DNA: TGTGCCAGCAGCTCTACAGGGGTACTCGGGGTTGAGCAGTTCTTC. Its protein product is CASSSTGVLGVEQFF. The V gene is TRBV5-6, the J gene TRBJ2-1; 7 bases are shared with TRBD1. The CDR3 length is 15 residues. Trimming cost V 3 bases and J 9 bases; bases outside gene matches: 12. Per the germline V gene, CDR1 is SGHDT and CDR2 is YYEEEE.